The 13 T cell receptor beta chains given below trace back to one sample, sequenced in a study of T cell responses to AZD1222 COVID-19 vaccine. The protocol was immunoSEQ multiplex PCR, while the TCRdb copy is restricted to in-frame clones and leaves out a portion. The sample carries 150,000 to 200,000 clones, 90% to 95% recorded once. The specimen was peripheral blood, collected on day 0 of AZD1222 vaccination. Receptor source: an adult in good health.

This rearrangement joins TRBV5-1 to TRBJ1-3; D unresolved. Germline CDR1 and CDR2: SGHRS and YFSETQ. There are 17 residues in the CDR3. Trimming took off 0 bases at V and 0 bases at J, with 13 bases between the two ends. CDR3 in amino acids: CASSLAPGVASGNTIYF. DNA of the CDR3: TGCGCCAGCAGCTTGGCGCCCGGGGTGGCCTCTGGAAACACCATATATTTT. Full variable domain (outside the CDR3, taken from reference TRBV5-1 and TRBJ1-3): KAGVTQTPRYLIKTRGQQVTLSCSPISGHRSVSWYQQTPGQGLQFLFEYFSETQRNKGNFPGRFSGRQFSNSRSEMNVSTLELGDSALYLCASSLAPGVASGNTIYFGEGSWLTVV.

The J gene is TRBJ2-2, the V gene TRBV18, with a possible D match to TRBD1 (5 bases). Trimming removed 3 bases from V and 10 bases from J, with 12 bases in between. Germline CDR1 and CDR2: KGHSH and LQKENI. CDR3 size: 13 residues. CDR3 coding DNA: TGTGCCAGCTCACCTGGGGCACTGGTGGAGCTGTTTTTT. Translation gives CASSPGALVELFF.

The chain couples TRBV5-5 to TRBJ1-5; 8 bases fit TRBD1. The length of the CDR3 is 17 residues. CDR1 SGHKS and CDR2 YYEKEE come from the germline V gene (reference sequence). V lost 3 bases to trimming and J lost 5 bases; unmatched junction nucleotides: 13. This CDR3 is CASSSRGPPEVHQPQHF. The CDR3 DNA reads TGTGCCAGCAGCTCCAGGGGGCCCCCAGAGGTCCATCAGCCCCAGCATTTT.

The rearrangement links TRBV7-9 to TRBJ1-4; 10 bases align to TRBD1. The CDR3 length is 16 residues. V dropped 5 bases and J dropped 8; count of bases not matched to a gene: 11. CDR1 is SEHNR, CDR2 FQNEAQ, per germline (reference sequence). Here the CDR3 reads CASSHWTGGSREKLFF. The DNA for the CDR3 is TGTGCCAGCAGCCACTGGACAGGGGGTAGTCGGGAAAAACTGTTTTTT.

V gene TRBV5-6 combines with J gene TRBJ2-1; D may be TRBD2 (5 bases). The CDR3 sequence is 16 residues long. V was shortened by 7 bases and J by 0 bases, with 17 bases between the two germline ends. In germline, CDR1 is SGHDT, CDR2 YYEEEE. The CDR3 spells CASRSGPRGSYNEQFF. The CDR3 coding sequence is TGTGCCAGCCGGTCCGGACCCCGGGGCTCCTACAATGAGCAGTTCTTC.

This chain joins TRBV12-3 or TRBV12-4 and TRBJ1-6, with D perhaps matching TRBD1 (5 bases). Trimming removed 6 bases from V and 6 bases from J, with 9 bases in between. The CDR3 is 13 residues long. CDR3 in amino acids: CASRTGLNSPLHF. DNA of the CDR3: TGTGCCAGCAGAACAGGCCTTAATTCACCCCTCCACTTT.

The V call is TRBV5-1, the J call TRBJ2-7; D is undetermined. V was cut by 2 bases and J by 0 bases, with 9 bases left in between. The CDR3 sequence is 14 residues long. The germline V gene has CDR1 SGHRS and CDR2 YFSETQ. CDR3 sequence reads: CASSLTSSSYEQYF. The CDR3 DNA reads TGCGCCAGCAGCTTAACGTCGAGCTCCTACGAGCAGTACTTC.

This clone was counted between two and nine times. Additional DNA sequences in this sample encode the identical CDR3. V is TRBV5-1 and J is TRBJ2-7; TRBD1 might be the D (6 bases). Germline assignment: CDR1 SGHRS and CDR2 YFSETQ. This CDR3 spans 12 amino acids. The V end was cut by 0 bases, the J end by 6 bases, with 7 bases between. In DNA form, the CDR3 reads TGCGCCAGCAGCTTGGGAGGGGGCGAGCAGTACTTC. The encoded protein is CASSLGGGEQYF.

The V and J genes are TRBV6-6 and TRBJ2-2; 10 bases are a match to TRBD1. Germline loops: CDR1 MNHNY, CDR2 SVGAGI (reference sequence). J was trimmed by 5 bases and V by 11 bases; bases with no gene match: 8. The CDR3 is 14 residues long. CDR3 sequence (DNA): TGTGCCTCCTCCGGGACAGGGGTGACCGGGGAGCTGTTTTTT. Translation: CASSGTGVTGELFF.

The V call is TRBV18, the J call TRBJ1-1; weak D call: TRBD1 (6 bases). There are 14 residues in the CDR3. V shed 5 bases and J shed 1 base, with 11 bases lying between them. Germline CDR1 reads KGHSH; CDR2 reads LQKENI. CDR3 coding DNA: TGTGCCAGCTCATCCAGGACAGAGAACACTGAAGCTTTCTTT. The encoded protein is CASSSRTENTEAFF. The entire variable domain, with the rest obtained from reference TRBV18 and TRBJ1-1, is as follows: NAGVMQNPRHLVRRRGQEARLRCSPMKGHSHVYWYRQLPEEGLKFMVYLQKENIIDESGMPKERFSAEFPKEGPSILRIQQVVRGDSAAYFCASSSRTENTEAFFGQGTRLTVV.

The chain recombines TRBV27 with TRBJ1-4; D possibly corresponds to TRBD1 (5 bases). The V end lost 5 bases, the J end lost 5 bases, and 9 bases lay between the germline ends. The CDR3 length is 13 residues. Germline V gene lookup returns CDR1 MNHEY and CDR2 SMNVEV (reference sequence). Written as DNA, the CDR3 is TGTGCCAGCAGTACCCGGGGGAATGAAAAACTGTTTTTT. Translation: CASSTRGNEKLFF.

This sequence joins TRBV10-3 and TRBJ2-3; 8 bases fit TRBD2. V lost 0 bases and J lost 3; bases outside the gene matches: 11. Per germline, CDR1 ENHRY and CDR2 SYGVKD. This CDR3 is 18 amino acids long. The CDR3 sequence: CAISESGVAGSLTDTQYF. The CDR3 nucleotides are TGTGCCATCAGTGAGTCGGGGGTAGCGGGATCATTAACAGATACGCAGTATTTT.

This chain joins TRBV3-1 (or the pseudogene TRBV3-2) and TRBJ1-2; D may be TRBD1 (6 bases). Deletions cut 1 base from V and 4 bases from J, with 10 bases between. CDR3 length equals 14 residues. Germline V gene lookup returns CDR1 LGHDT and CDR2 YNNKEL (reference sequence). The CDR3 region has the DNA TGTGCCAGCAGCCAAGCGGTAGGGGGCTATGGCTACACCTTC. Its protein product is CASSQAVGGYGYTF.